These T cell receptor beta chains were read from a single sample in a study of blood T cell repertoires in COVID-19. Method: immunoSEQ multiplex PCR; TCRdb's copy keeps in-frame clones and lacks some. The sample has about 210,000 clones; around four fifths are singletons. Sequenced material: peripheral blood. These receptors were collected from a man aged 50 to 59 with active or convalescent COVID-19. The CDR3 runs from the conserved cysteine through the conserved F or W. D genes are given only for firm matches. Size values are once, few and many counts, or a class for expanded clones, and some rows have none.

J gene,V gene,clone size,CDR3 length,D gene,CDR3 protein,CDR3 DNA
TRBJ2-7,TRBV20-1,few,15,NA,CSASSGTPSSYEQYF,TGCAGTGCTAGTAGTGGGACTCCTAGCTCCTACGAGCAGTACTTC
TRBJ1-2,TRBV24-1,NA,16,TRBD1,CATSDFGARGPNGYTF,TGTGCCACCAGTGATTTTGGAGCCAGGGGGCCGAATGGCTACACCTTC
TRBJ2-7,TRBV14,NA,14,TRBD2,CASSQGRGGYEQYF,TGTGCCAGCAGCCAGGGGCGGGGGGGCTACGAGCAGTACTTC
TRBJ1-3,TRBV18,NA,16,NA,CASSFGTQAWGNTIYF,TGTGCCAGCTCCTTCGGCACGCAGGCATGGGGAAACACCATATATTTT
TRBJ2-2,TRBV28,NA,13,TRBD1,CASSTTGAGELFF,TGTGCCAGCAGTACCACAGGGGCCGGGGAGCTGTTTTTT
TRBJ2-3,TRBV30,NA,14,TRBD1,CAWSLGTGVDTQYF,TGTGCCTGGAGTCTAGGGACAGGGGTAGATACGCAGTATTTT
TRBJ1-4,TRBV7-6,NA,15,TRBD1,CASSEQGVRSEKLFF,TGTGCCAGCAGCGAACAGGGGGTCAGGAGCGAAAAACTGTTTTTT
TRBJ1-1,TRBV5-4,NA,14,NA,CASSLSIMNTEAFF,TGTGCCAGCAGCTTATCTATAATGAACACTGAAGCTTTCTTT
TRBJ1-1,TRBV15,once,15,TRBD1,CATSRGGQGRTEAFF,TGTGCCACCAGCAGGGGGGGACAGGGGAGGACTGAAGCTTTCTTT
TRBJ1-1,TRBV7-3,once,14,NA,CASSLRGGGSEAFF,TGTGCCAGCAGCTTAAGGGGCGGGGGAAGTGAAGCTTTCTTT
TRBJ2-3,TRBV6-5,NA,16,TRBD2,CASSFVLAGEQDTQYF,TGTGCCAGCAGTTTCGTTCTAGCGGGGGAACAAGATACGCAGTATTTT
TRBJ2-7,TRBV4-2,NA,16,NA,CASSQATGSLNREQYF,TGTGCCAGCAGCCAAGCCACCGGGTCTCTAAACCGCGAGCAGTACTTC
TRBJ2-1,TRBV20-1,NA,15,TRBD1,CSASGGQGDLNEQFF,TGCAGTGCTAGTGGTGGACAGGGGGATTTGAATGAGCAGTTCTTC
TRBJ2-1,TRBV5-4,NA,17,TRBD2,CASSLPPYGGSYNEQFF,TGTGCCAGCAGCCTCCCACCCTATGGCGGGAGCTACAATGAGCAGTTCTTC
TRBJ2-3,TRBV10-3,NA,13,TRBD2,CAIGGGGTDTQYF,TGTGCCATCGGCGGGGGGGGCACAGATACGCAGTATTTT
TRBJ2-1,TRBV19,NA,16,NA,CASSPMAGFSYNEQFF,TGTGCCAGTAGTCCGATGGCGGGTTTCTCCTACAATGAGCAGTTCTTC
TRBJ2-1,TRBV13,NA,16,TRBD2,CASSPRGSGGLAEQFF,TGTGCCAGCAGCCCCCGGGGGAGCGGGGGATTGGCTGAGCAGTTCTTC
TRBJ1-1,TRBV30,NA,11,NA,CAWSKGVEAFF,TGTGCCTGGAGTAAAGGGGTGGAGGCTTTCTTT
TRBJ2-6,TRBV9,NA,19,NA,CASSARTVPWGSGANVLTF,TGTGCCAGCAGCGCGAGGACAGTCCCGTGGGGCTCTGGGGCCAACGTCCTGACTTTC
TRBJ2-1,TRBV18,NA,17,TRBD2,CASSLRTSGGLYNEQFF,TGTGCCAGCTCACTCCGGACTAGCGGGGGGCTCTACAATGAGCAGTTCTTC
TRBJ1-1,TRBV7-8,NA,14,NA,CASTRGRWNTEAFF,TGTGCCAGCACCCGGGGCAGATGGAACACTGAAGCTTTCTTT
TRBJ1-2,TRBV21-1,NA,16,NA,CASSIGTGKYPYGYTF,TGTGCCAGCAGCATCGGGACAGGGAAGTATCCCTATGGCTACACCTTC
TRBJ1-5,TRBV19,once,16,NA,CASSKRQIRSNQPQHF,TGTGCCAGTAGCAAAAGACAAATTCGGAGCAATCAGCCCCAGCATTTT
TRBJ2-2,TRBV10-1,NA,13,NA,CASSESRLAELFF,TGCGCCAGCAGTGAGTCGAGGCTAGCGGAGCTGTTTTTT
TRBJ2-5,TRBV3-1/TRBV3-2,NA,15,NA,CASSQDVGSQETQYF,TGTGCCAGCAGCCAAGATGTTGGGAGCCAAGAGACCCAGTACTTC
TRBJ1-2,TRBV9,NA,13,NA,CASSPRQGLGYTF,TGTGCCAGCAGCCCGAGGCAGGGGTTAGGCTACACCTTC
TRBJ2-3,TRBV28,NA,14,TRBD2,CASSLAGVLDTQYF,TGTGCCAGCAGTTTAGCGGGAGTGTTAGATACGCAGTATTTT
TRBJ2-7,TRBV5-1,once,14,TRBD1,CASTSRDRGDEQYF,TGCGCCAGCACCTCCCGGGACAGGGGTGACGAGCAGTACTTC
TRBJ1-5,TRBV1,NA,17,NA,CTSSQAGPPGGNQPQHF,TGCACCAGCAGCCAAGCCGGGCCGCCGGGGGGCAATCAGCCCCAGCATTTT
TRBJ2-1,TRBV11-2,once,13,NA,CASSLAGYNEQFF,TGTGCCAGCAGCTTAGCGGGCTACAATGAGCAGTTCTTC
TRBJ2-1,TRBV5-1,NA,12,NA,CASRLRGNEQFF,TGCGCCAGCAGACTCAGGGGTAATGAGCAGTTCTTC
TRBJ2-5,TRBV6-5,NA,15,TRBD1,CASSLTTGTGETQYF,TGTGCCAGCAGTTTAACGACCGGGACAGGAGAGACCCAGTACTTC
TRBJ2-3,TRBV11-3,few,17,TRBD2,CASSPGLAGGSTDTQYF,TGTGCCAGCAGCCCTGGACTAGCGGGAGGGAGCACAGATACGCAGTATTTT
TRBJ2-7,TRBV5-4,NA,16,TRBD2,CASSTRTSGSKYEQYF,TGTGCCAGCAGCACCCGGACTAGCGGGAGTAAGTACGAGCAGTACTTC
TRBJ2-3,TRBV3-1/TRBV3-2,NA,12,NA,CASSQVRDTQYF,TGTGCCAGCAGCCAGGTGCGGGATACGCAGTATTTT
TRBJ2-1,TRBV18,NA,14,NA,CASSPMAGDNEQFF,TGTGCCAGCTCACCAATGGCCGGGGACAATGAGCAGTTCTTC
TRBJ2-7,TRBV6-6,NA,13,NA,CASSYNEGYEQYF,TGTGCCAGCAGTTATAACGAGGGCTACGAGCAGTACTTC
TRBJ2-5,TRBV19,NA,15,TRBD1,CASSAMGQYQETQYF,TGTGCCAGTAGTGCCATGGGACAGTACCAAGAGACCCAGTACTTC